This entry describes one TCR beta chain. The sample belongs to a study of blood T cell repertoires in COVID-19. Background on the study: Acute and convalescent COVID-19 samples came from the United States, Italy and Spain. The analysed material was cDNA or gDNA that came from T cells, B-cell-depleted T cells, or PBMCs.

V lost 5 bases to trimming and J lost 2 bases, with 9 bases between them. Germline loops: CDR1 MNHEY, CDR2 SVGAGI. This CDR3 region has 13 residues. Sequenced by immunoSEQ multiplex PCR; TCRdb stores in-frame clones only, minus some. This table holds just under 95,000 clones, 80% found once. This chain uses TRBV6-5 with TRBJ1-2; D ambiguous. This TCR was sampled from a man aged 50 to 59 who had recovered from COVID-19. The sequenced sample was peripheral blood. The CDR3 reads CASSPGENYGYTF. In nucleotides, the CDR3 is TGTGCCAGCAGTCCGGGAGAGAACTATGGCTACACCTTC.